This T cell receptor beta chain was retrieved from a study of cytomegalovirus exposure and HLA in healthy donors. Study summary: Later analysis reported that the 95 to 150 validation repertoires shared the platform of the roughly 670 first-cohort repertoires. Findings and caveats of the study: The study listed 150 to 200 cytomegalovirus-associated TCR beta chains.

Comment on this clone: Its antigen is not known.

Produced via immunoSEQ multiplex PCR; TCRdb's table is partial and in-frame only. This sample has about 130,000 clones, with roughly 89% found just once. From germline, CDR1 is SGHKS and CDR2 YYEKEE (reference sequence). V was clipped by 1 base and J by 2 bases; unmatched bases: 2. CDR3 size: 14 residues. The clonotype originates from a man aged 25 to 40 in good health and CMV-seronegative. This chain joins TRBV5-5 and TRBJ1-2, with 7 bases fitting TRBD1. The sequencing input was PBMCs. The DNA for the CDR3 is TGTGCCAGCAGCTTGACGGGACAGAACTATGGCTACACCTTC. Protein sequence: CASSLTGQNYGYTF.